This TCR beta chain was retrieved from a study of cytomegalovirus exposure and HLA in healthy donors. The data were produced by immunoSEQ multiplex PCR, yet TCRdb's version contains in-frame clones alone and is incomplete. The table shows 71,000 or so clones, with roughly 94% occurring only once. V lost 6 bases, J lost 1 base, and 9 bases stayed unmatched. The CDR3 extends over 15 amino acids. The germline V gene has CDR1 MDHEN and CDR2 SYDVKM. The source of this sequence is a woman aged 18-29 years in good health and CMV-seropositive. Specimen: PBMCs. The chain recombines TRBV28 with TRBJ2-7, with 7 bases identical to TRBD1. This CDR3 reads CASSHNDRVSYEQYF. The CDR3 region has the DNA TGTGCCAGCAGCCATAATGACAGGGTTTCCTACGAGCAGTACTTC.